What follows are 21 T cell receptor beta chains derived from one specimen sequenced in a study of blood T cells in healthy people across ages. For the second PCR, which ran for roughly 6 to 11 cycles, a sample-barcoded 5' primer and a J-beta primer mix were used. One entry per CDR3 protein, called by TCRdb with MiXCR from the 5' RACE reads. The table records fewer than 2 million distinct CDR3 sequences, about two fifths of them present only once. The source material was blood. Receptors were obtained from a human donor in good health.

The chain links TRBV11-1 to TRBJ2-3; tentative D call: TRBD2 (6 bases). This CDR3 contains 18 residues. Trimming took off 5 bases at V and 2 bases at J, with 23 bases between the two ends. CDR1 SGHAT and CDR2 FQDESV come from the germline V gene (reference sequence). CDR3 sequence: CASSRHRETSENTDTQYF. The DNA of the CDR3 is TGTGCCAGCAGCCGACATAGAGAGACTAGTGAAAACACAGATACGCAGTATTTT.

CDR3: CASSLYGAGGSGANVLTF. Written as DNA, the CDR3 is TGTGCCAGCAGTTTATATGGGGCAGGAGGGTCTGGGGCCAACGTCCTGACTTTC. This rearrangement joins TRBV12-3 or TRBV12-4 to TRBJ2-6, with D possibly being TRBD2 (6 bases). There are 18 residues in the CDR3. Trimming removed 2 bases at V and 1 base at J, with 15 bases between.

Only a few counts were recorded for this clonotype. The CDR3 nucleotides are TGCGCCAGCAGCCAAGATAATGGAGGTACCTTGATAGGTGAAAAACTGTTTTTT. It is translated as CASSQDNGGTLIGEKLFF. This sequence joins TRBV4-3 and TRBJ1-4; D unresolved. V lost 0 bases to trimming and J lost 7 bases, with 21 bases between them. The CDR3 loop spans 18 amino acids. Looked up from germline, CDR1 is LGHNA and CDR2 is YSLEER.

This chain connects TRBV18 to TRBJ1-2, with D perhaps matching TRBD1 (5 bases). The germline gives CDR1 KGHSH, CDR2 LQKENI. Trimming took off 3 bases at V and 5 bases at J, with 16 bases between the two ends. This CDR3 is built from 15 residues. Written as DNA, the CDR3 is TGTGCCAGCTCACCGACCCTGGACACGAATTATGGCTACACCTTC. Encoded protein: CASSPTLDTNYGYTF.

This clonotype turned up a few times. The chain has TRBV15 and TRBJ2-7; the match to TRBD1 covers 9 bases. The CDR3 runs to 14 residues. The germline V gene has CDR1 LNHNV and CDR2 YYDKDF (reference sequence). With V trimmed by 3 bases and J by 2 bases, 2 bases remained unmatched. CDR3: CATSSRQGAYEQYF. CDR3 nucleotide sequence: TGTGCCACCAGCAGTAGACAGGGGGCCTACGAGCAGTACTTC.

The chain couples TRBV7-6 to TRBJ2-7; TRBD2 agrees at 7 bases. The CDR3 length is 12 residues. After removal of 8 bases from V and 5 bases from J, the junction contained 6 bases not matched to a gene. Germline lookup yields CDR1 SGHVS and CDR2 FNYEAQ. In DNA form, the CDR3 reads TGTGCCAGCCCCGGGGGGTACCACGAGCAGTACTTC. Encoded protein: CASPGGYHEQYF. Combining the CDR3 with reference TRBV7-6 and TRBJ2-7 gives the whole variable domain GAGVSQSPRYKVTKRGQDVALRCDPISGHVSLYWYRQALGQGPEFLTYFNYEAQQDKSGLPNDRFSAERPEGSISTLTIQRTEQRDSAMYRCASPGGYHEQYFGPGTRLTVT.

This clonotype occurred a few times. DNA of the CDR3: TGTGCCAGCAGTCGTACCCTGGACAGGGGTATGAGGGGCTACACCTTC. Its protein is CASSRTLDRGMRGYTF. This chain links TRBV28 with TRBJ1-2, with 9 positions matching TRBD1. Trimming cost V 5 bases and J 8 bases; bases outside gene matches: 15. CDR3 length: 16 amino acids. Germline V gene data show CDR1 as MDHEN and CDR2 as SYDVKM.

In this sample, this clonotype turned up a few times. The CDR3 sequence is CASSQTPGGFETQYF. CDR3 nucleotides: TGTGCCAGCAGCCAAACCCCAGGGGGCTTCGAGACCCAGTACTTC. V gene TRBV7-9 combines with J gene TRBJ2-5; 8 bases line up with TRBD1. This CDR3 is built from 15 residues. From germline, CDR1 is SEHNR and CDR2 FQNEAQ (reference sequence). V shed 5 bases, J shed 5 bases, and the junction held 10 bases outside the gene matches. Supplemented by reference TRBV7-9 and TRBJ2-5, the full variable domain reads DTGVSQNPRHKITKRGQNVTFRCDPISEHNRLYWYRQTLGQGPEFLTYFQNEAQLEKSRLLSDRFSAERPKGSFSTLEIQRTEQGDSAMYLCASSQTPGGFETQYFGPGTRLLVL.

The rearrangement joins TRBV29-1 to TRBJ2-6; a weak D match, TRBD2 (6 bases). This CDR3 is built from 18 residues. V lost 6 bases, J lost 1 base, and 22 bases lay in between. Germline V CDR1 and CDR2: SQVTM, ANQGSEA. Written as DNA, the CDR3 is TGCAGCGTGGACCAAGGCAAGGGGAGGAATTCTGGGGCCAACGTCCTGACTTTC. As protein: CSVDQGKGRNSGANVLTF.

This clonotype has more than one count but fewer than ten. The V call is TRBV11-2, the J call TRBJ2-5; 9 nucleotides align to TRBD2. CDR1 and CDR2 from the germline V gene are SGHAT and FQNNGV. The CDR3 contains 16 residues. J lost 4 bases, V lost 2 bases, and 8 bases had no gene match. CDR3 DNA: TGTGCCAGCAGCTTACCGCCTAGCGGGGTAGGAGAGACCCAGTACTTC. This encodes CASSLPPSGVGETQYF.

This CDR3 is CASSYSIVGTGNPTDTQYF. The CDR3 DNA follows: TGTGCCAGCAGTTACTCGATAGTGGGGACCGGTAACCCAACAGATACGCAGTATTTT. The chain has TRBV6-5 and TRBJ2-3, with D possibly being TRBD1 or TRBD2 (5 bases each). The CDR3 extends over 19 amino acids. V lost 0 bases to trimming and J lost 3 bases, with 22 bases between them. CDR1 MNHEY and CDR2 SVGAGI come from the germline V gene.

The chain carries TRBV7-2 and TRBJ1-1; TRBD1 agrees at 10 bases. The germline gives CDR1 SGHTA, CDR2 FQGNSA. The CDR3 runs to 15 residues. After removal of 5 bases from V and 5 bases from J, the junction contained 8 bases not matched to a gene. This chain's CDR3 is CASSVRTGGRTEAFF. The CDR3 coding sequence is TGTGCCAGCAGCGTAAGGACAGGGGGGAGGACTGAAGCTTTCTTT.

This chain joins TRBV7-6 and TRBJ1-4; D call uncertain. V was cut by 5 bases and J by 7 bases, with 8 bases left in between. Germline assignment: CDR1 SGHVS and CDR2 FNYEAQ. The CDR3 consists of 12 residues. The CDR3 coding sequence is TGTGCCAGCAGCCCTAATCGTGAAAAACTGTTTTTT. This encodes CASSPNREKLFF.

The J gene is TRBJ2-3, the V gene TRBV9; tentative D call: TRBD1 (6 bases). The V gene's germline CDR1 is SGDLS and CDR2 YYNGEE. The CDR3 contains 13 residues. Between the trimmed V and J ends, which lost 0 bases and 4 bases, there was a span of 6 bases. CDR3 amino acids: CASSVEGADTQYF. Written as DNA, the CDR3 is TGTGCCAGCAGCGTAGAGGGGGCAGATACGCAGTATTTT.

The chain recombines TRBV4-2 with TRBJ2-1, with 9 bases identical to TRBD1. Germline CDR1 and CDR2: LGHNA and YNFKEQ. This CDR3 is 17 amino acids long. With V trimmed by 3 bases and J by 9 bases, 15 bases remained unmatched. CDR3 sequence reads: CASSQRPGQGRFGEQFF. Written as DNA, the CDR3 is TGTGCCAGCAGCCAGCGCCCCGGACAGGGGAGGTTTGGTGAGCAGTTCTTC.

The CDR3 DNA reads TGCAGCGTTCGGACAGGGGCCCCCGAGCAGTACTTC. Translating gives CSVRTGAPEQYF. The rearrangement links TRBV29-1 to TRBJ2-7; TRBD1 matches at 9 bases. V shed 5 bases and J 6 bases; nucleotides not matched to a gene: 5. The CDR3 has 12 residues. Looked up from germline, CDR1 is SQVTM and CDR2 is ANQGSEA.

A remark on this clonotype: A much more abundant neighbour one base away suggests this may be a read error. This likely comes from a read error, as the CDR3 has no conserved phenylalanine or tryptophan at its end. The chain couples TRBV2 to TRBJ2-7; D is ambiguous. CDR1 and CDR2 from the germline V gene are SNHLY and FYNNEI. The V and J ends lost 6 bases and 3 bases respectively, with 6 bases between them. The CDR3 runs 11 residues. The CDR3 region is CASSAIYEQYC. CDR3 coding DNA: TGTGCCAGCAGCGCAATCTACGAGCAGTACTGC.

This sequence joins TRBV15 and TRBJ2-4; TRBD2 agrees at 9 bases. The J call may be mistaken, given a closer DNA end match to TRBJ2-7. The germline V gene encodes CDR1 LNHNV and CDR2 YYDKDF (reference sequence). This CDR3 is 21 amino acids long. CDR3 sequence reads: CATSRDFPWVSGGLTPYEQYF. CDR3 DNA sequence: TGTGCCACCAGCAGAGATTTCCCCTGGGTTAGCGGGGGCTTAACCCCCTACGAGCAGTACTTC.

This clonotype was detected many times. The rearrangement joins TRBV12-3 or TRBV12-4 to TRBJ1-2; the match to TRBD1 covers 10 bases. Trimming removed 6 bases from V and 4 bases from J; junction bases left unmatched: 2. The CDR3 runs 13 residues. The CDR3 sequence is CASRRTGGYGYTF. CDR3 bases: TGTGCCAGCAGACGGACAGGGGGCTATGGCTACACCTTC.

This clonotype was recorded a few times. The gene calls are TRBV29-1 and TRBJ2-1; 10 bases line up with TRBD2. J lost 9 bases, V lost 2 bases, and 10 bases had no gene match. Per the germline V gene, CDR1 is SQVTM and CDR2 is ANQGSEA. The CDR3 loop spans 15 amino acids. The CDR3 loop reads CSVENSGGTYFEQFF. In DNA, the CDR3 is TGCAGCGTTGAAAATAGCGGGGGGACCTACTTTGAGCAGTTCTTC.

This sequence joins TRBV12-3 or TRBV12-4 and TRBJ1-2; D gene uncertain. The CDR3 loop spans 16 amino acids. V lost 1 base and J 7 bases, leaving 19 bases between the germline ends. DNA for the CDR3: TGTGCCAGCAGTTTAGGTTCGGGGTTGTACGCTGGTGGCTACACCTTC. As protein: CASSLGSGLYAGGYTF.